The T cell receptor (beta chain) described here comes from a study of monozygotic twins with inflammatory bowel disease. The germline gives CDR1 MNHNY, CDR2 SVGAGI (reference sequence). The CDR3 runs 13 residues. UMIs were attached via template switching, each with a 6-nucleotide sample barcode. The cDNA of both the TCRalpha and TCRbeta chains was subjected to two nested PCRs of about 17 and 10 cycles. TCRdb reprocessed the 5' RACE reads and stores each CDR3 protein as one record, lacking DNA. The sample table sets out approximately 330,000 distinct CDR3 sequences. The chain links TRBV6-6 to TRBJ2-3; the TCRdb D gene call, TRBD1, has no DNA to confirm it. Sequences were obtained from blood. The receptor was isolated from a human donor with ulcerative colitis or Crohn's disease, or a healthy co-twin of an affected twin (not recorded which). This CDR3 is CATIGGGGDTQYF.